The 16 T cell receptor beta chains listed next were all sequenced from one sample in a study of blood T cell repertoires in COVID-19. Repertoires were generated with immunoSEQ multiplex PCR, while TCRdb's copy carries only in-frame clones and drops some. The table records around 53,000 clones, 90% of them present only once. The sample consisted of peripheral blood. These receptors all stem from a human donor in a cohort sampled during active COVID-19.

The chain uses TRBV19 and TRBJ2-2; possibly TRBD2 for D (6 bases). The CDR3 length is 15 residues. V lost 7 bases, J lost 5 bases, and 17 bases lay in between. Germline V gives CDR1 LNHDA, CDR2 SQIVND (reference sequence). DNA for the CDR3: TGTGCCAGTACCCCCCGGGAGAAGGGGACCGGGGAGCTGTTTTTT. This gives the protein CASTPREKGTGELFF. Full variable domain (remainder filled in from reference TRBV19 and TRBJ2-2): DGGITQSPKYLFRKEGQNVTLSCEQNLNHDAMYWYRQDPGQGLRLIYYSQIVNDFQKGDIAEGYSVSREKKESFPLTVTSAQKNPTAFYLCASTPREKGTGELFFGEGSRLTVL.

The chain is built from TRBV6-6 and TRBJ2-2; 9 bases match TRBD2. The CDR3 is 18 residues long. Germline assignment: CDR1 MNHNY and CDR2 SVGAGI (reference sequence). J was trimmed by 0 bases and V by 5 bases; bases with no gene match: 10. CDR3 sequence (DNA): TGTGCCAGCAGTCGGGGGGGCCTAGCGGGGACGAACACCGGGGAGCTGTTTTTT. It encodes CASSRGGLAGTNTGELFF.

This chain links TRBV10-3 with TRBJ2-5, with 10 bases fitting TRBD1. Germline V gene lookup returns CDR1 ENHRY and CDR2 SYGVKD. J gave up 3 bases and V 10 bases, and 5 bases lay outside the gene matches. The CDR3 length is 13 residues. The CDR3 here is CATGTGDEETQYF. The CDR3 DNA reads as TGTGCCACCGGGACAGGGGATGAAGAGACCCAGTACTTC.

The V and J genes are TRBV29-1 and TRBJ2-7; 8 nucleotides agree with TRBD2. CDR1 is SQVTM, CDR2 ANQGSEA, per germline. The CDR3 has 13 amino acids. The ends lost 5 bases at V and 9 bases at J; junction bases unmatched: 12. The CDR3 bases are TGCAGCGTTACGATAGCGGGGTCTACCGTGCAGTACGTC. Translation gives CSVTIAGSTVQYV.

This chain uses TRBV5-1 with TRBJ2-5, with 7 positions matching TRBD2. The CDR3 runs 14 residues. With V trimmed by 4 bases and J by 4 bases, 7 bases remained unmatched. Germline CDR1 is SGHRS and CDR2 is YFSETQ. The CDR3 DNA sequence: TGCGCCAGCAGCCCCGGACTAGTCGGAGAGACCCAGTACTTC. Its protein product is CASSPGLVGETQYF.

This clone showed up just once. The chain carries TRBV2 and TRBJ2-1; a weak D match, TRBD1 (6 bases). The V gene's germline CDR1 is SNHLY and CDR2 FYNNEI. Trimming stripped 4 bases from V and 0 bases from J, with 10 bases between. CDR3 size: 15 residues. In DNA, the CDR3 is TGTGCCAGCAGTGGGGGGCTGTACTCCTACAATGAGCAGTTCTTC. Translation: CASSGGLYSYNEQFF.

The V and J genes are TRBV11-2 and TRBJ1-1; perhaps TRBD1 as D (5 bases). The CDR3 covers 15 residues. From germline, CDR1 is SGHAT and CDR2 FQNNGV. V dropped 0 bases and J dropped 1 base, with 9 bases sitting between them. CDR3 sequence (DNA): TGTGCCAGCAGCTTAGAGGCCAGGGCGAACACTGAAGCTTTCTTT. Translated, it gives CASSLEARANTEAFF.

This chain connects TRBV6-6 to TRBJ2-2; 8 bases map to TRBD2. CDR1 is MNHNY and CDR2 is SVGAGI in the germline V gene (reference sequence). The CDR3 totals 16 residues. With 1 base clipped from V and 4 bases from J, the junction kept 5 bases outside the gene matches. The CDR3 spells CASSYFGGAGTGELFF. The CDR3 DNA reads TGTGCCAGCAGTTACTTCGGGGGGGCCGGCACCGGGGAGCTGTTTTTT.

The chain recombines TRBV5-1 with TRBJ1-4; 7 bases are shared with TRBD1. V trimming: 5 bases; J trimming: 2 bases; junction bases outside the gene matches: 6. Germline CDR1 is SGHRS and CDR2 is YFSETQ. CDR3 length: 15 residues. DNA of the CDR3: TGCGCCAGCAGGAATACAGGGGACACTAATGAAAAACTGTTTTTT. Encoded protein: CASRNTGDTNEKLFF.

The rearrangement joins TRBV19 to TRBJ2-2; no reliable D call. CDR3 length: 12 amino acids. Trimming left V 3 bases short and J 6 bases short, with 5 bases between. In germline, CDR1 is LNHDA, CDR2 SQIVND (reference sequence). This CDR3 is CASSIFPGELFF. The CDR3 DNA is TGTGCCAGTAGTATCTTTCCCGGGGAGCTGTTTTTT.

This chain links TRBV19 with TRBJ2-3, with D perhaps matching TRBD2 (6 bases). From germline, CDR1 is LNHDA and CDR2 SQIVND (reference sequence). Between the trimmed V and J ends, which lost 1 base and 1 base, there was a span of 9 bases. The CDR3 is 15 amino acids. CDR3 sequence reads: CASSIVGGGTDTQYF. The CDR3 nucleotides are TGTGCCAGTAGTATAGTGGGCGGGGGCACAGATACGCAGTATTTT. The full variable domain, its missing parts supplied by reference TRBV19 and TRBJ2-3, is DGGITQSPKYLFRKEGQNVTLSCEQNLNHDAMYWYRQDPGQGLRLIYYSQIVNDFQKGDIAEGYSVSREKKESFPLTVTSAQKNPTAFYLCASSIVGGGTDTQYFGPGTRLTVL.

The rearrangement joins TRBV6-6 to TRBJ2-7; D possibly corresponds to TRBD1 (5 bases). This CDR3 region has 13 residues. Trimming left V 6 bases short and J 5 bases short, with 14 bases between. Germline-derived CDR1 and CDR2 are MNHNY and SVGAGI (reference sequence). CDR3 DNA sequence: TGTGCCAGCAGCCCCACGACAGCTAACGAGCAGTACGTC. Amino acid sequence: CASSPTTANEQYV.

The chain is built from TRBV11-2 and TRBJ2-3; possibly TRBD2 for D (5 bases). This CDR3 is 11 amino acids long. Germline assignment: CDR1 SGHAT and CDR2 FQNNGV. Trimming pared 4 bases from V and 6 bases from J, leaving 5 bases between. CDR3 loop: CASSSGDTQYF. The CDR3 nucleotides read TGTGCCAGCAGCTCGGGGGATACGCAGTATTTT.

V gene TRBV9 combines with J gene TRBJ1-6; D may be TRBD1 (6 bases). Between the trimmed V and J ends, which lost 0 bases and 6 bases, there was a span of 10 bases. Per germline, CDR1 SGDLS and CDR2 YYNGEE. The CDR3 has 15 residues. Here the CDR3 reads CASSVGGQANSPLHF. CDR3 DNA: TGTGCCAGCAGCGTAGGGGGGCAGGCTAATTCACCCCTCCACTTT. The full variable domain, completed using reference TRBV9 and TRBJ1-6, is DSGVTQTPKHLITATGQRVTLRCSPRSGDLSVYWYQQSLDQGLQFLIQYYNGEERAKGNILERFSAQQFPDLHSELNLSSLELGDSALYFCASSVGGQANSPLHFGNGTRLTVT.

The chain uses TRBV5-5 and TRBJ2-7; D perhaps matches TRBD2 (5 bases). The CDR3 has 13 residues. V was clipped by 1 base and J by 1 base, with 6 bases between them. Germline V gene data show CDR1 as SGHKS and CDR2 as YYEKEE (reference sequence). The CDR3 region has the DNA TGTGCCAGCAGCTTGAGAGGGTCCTACGAGCAGTACGTC. Its translation is CASSLRGSYEQYV.

The J gene is TRBJ2-1, the V gene TRBV19, with a tentative D call TRBD2 (6 bases). Germline V gene sequence: CDR1 LNHDA, CDR2 SQIVND (reference sequence). V was trimmed by 6 bases and J by 8 bases, leaving 14 bases between them. The CDR3 covers 13 residues. In DNA, the CDR3 is TGTGCCAGTAGACCCCGGGAGTCGGATGAGCAGTTCTTC. It encodes CASRPRESDEQFF.